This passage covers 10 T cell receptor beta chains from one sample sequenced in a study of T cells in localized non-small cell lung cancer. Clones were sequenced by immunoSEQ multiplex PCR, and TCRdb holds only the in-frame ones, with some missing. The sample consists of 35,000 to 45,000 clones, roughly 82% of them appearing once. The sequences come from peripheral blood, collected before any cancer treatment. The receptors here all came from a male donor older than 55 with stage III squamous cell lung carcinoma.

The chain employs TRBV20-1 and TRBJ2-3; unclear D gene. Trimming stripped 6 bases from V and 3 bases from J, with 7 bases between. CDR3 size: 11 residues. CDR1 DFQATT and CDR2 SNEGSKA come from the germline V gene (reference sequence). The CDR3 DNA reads TGCAGTGCGACCTCGACAGATACGCAGTATTTT. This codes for CSATSTDTQYF.

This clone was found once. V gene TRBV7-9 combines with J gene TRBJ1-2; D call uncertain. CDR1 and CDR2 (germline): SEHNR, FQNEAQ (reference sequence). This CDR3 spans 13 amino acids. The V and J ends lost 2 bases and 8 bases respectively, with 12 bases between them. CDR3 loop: CASSLRGSHGYTF. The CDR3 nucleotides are TGTGCCAGCAGCTTACGAGGGAGTCACGGCTACACCTTC.

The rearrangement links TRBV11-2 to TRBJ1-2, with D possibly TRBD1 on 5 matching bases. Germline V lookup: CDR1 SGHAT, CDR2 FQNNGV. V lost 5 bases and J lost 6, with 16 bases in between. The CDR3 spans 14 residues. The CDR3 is CASSGSSGSHGYTF. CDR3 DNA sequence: TGTGCCAGCAGCGGTTCGTCAGGGAGCCATGGCTACACCTTC.

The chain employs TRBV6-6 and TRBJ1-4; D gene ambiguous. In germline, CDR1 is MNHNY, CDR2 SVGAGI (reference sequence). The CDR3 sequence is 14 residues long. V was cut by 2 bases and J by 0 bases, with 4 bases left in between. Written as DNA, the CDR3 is TGTGCCAGCAGTTACGATGCAACTAATGAAAAACTGTTTTTT. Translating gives CASSYDATNEKLFF.

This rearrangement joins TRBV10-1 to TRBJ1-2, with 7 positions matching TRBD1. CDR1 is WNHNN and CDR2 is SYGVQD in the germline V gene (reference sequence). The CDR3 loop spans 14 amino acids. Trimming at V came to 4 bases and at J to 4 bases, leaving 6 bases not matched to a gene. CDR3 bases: TGCGCCAGCAGTGTGATCAGGGGGGCCTATGGCTACACCTTC. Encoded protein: CASSVIRGAYGYTF.

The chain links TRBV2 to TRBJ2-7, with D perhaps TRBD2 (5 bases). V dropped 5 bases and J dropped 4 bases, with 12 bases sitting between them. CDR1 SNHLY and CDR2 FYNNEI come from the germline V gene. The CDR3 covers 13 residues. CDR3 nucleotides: TGTGCCAGCAGTAGGGAGTCTAGGTACGAGCAGTACTTC. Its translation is CASSRESRYEQYF.

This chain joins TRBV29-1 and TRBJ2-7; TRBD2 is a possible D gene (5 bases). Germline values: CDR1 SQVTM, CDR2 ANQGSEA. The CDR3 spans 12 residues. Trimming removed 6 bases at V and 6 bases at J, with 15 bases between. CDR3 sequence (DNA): TGCAGCGTGGGGAGTGGCAGAGCCGAGCAGTACTTC. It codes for CSVGSGRAEQYF.

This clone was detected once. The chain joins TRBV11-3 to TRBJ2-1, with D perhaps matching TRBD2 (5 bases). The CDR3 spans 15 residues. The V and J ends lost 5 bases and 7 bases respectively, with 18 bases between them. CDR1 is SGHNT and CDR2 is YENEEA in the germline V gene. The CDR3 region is CASSIGLSTFNEQFF. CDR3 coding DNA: TGTGCCAGCAGCATCGGACTCTCGACCTTTAATGAGCAGTTCTTC.

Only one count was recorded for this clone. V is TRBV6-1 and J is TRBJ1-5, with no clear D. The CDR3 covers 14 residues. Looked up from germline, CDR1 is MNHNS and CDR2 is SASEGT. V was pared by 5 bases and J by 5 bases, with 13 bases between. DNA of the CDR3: TGTGCCAGCAGTTATGGTACAGCGGATCAGCCCCAGCATTTT. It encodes CASSYGTADQPQHF.

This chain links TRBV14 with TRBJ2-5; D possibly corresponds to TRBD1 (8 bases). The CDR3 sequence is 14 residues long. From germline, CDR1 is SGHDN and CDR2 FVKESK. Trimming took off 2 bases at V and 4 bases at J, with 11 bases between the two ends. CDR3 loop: CASSQNRGGETQYF. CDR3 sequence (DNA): TGTGCCAGCAGCCAAAACAGGGGGGGAGAGACCCAGTACTTC.